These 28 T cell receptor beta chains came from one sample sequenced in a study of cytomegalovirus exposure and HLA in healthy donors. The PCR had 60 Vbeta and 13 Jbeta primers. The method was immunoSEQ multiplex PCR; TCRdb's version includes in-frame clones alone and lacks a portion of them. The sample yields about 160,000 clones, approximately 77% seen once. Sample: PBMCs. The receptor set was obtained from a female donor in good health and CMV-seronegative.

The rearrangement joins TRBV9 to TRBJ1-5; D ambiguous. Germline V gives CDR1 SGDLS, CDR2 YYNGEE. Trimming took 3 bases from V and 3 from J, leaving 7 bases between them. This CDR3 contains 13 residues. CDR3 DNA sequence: TGTGCCAGCAGCGCACACGCCAATCAGCCCCAGCATTTT. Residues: CASSAHANQPQHF.

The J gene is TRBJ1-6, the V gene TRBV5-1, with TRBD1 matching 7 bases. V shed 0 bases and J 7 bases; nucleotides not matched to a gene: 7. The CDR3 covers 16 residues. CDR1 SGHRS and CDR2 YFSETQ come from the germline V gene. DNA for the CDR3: TGCGCCAGCAGCTTGGTCCCGGGACAGATAAATTCACCCCTCCACTTT. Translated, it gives CASSLVPGQINSPLHF. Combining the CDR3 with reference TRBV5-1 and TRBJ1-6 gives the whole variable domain KAGVTQTPRYLIKTRGQQVTLSCSPISGHRSVSWYQQTPGQGLQFLFEYFSETQRNKGNFPGRFSGRQFSNSRSEMNVSTLELGDSALYLCASSLVPGQINSPLHFGNGTRLTVT.

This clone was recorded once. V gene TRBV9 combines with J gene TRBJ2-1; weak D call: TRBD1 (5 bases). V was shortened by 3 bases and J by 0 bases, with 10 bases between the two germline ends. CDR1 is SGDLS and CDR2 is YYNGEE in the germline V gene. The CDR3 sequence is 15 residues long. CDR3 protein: CASSERGDSYNEQFF. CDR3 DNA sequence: TGTGCCAGCAGCGAAAGGGGCGACTCCTACAATGAGCAGTTCTTC. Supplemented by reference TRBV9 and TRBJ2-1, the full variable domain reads DSGVTQTPKHLITATGQRVTLRCSPRSGDLSVYWYQQSLDQGLQFLIQYYNGEERAKGNILERFSAQQFPDLHSELNLSSLELGDSALYFCASSERGDSYNEQFFGPGTRLTVL.

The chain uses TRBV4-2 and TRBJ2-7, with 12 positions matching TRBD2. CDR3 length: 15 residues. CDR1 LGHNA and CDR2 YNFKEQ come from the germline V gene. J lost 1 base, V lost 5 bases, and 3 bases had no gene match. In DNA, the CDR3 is TGTGCCAGCAGCGGACTAGCGGGATCTTCCTACGAGCAGTACTTC. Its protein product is CASSGLAGSSYEQYF.

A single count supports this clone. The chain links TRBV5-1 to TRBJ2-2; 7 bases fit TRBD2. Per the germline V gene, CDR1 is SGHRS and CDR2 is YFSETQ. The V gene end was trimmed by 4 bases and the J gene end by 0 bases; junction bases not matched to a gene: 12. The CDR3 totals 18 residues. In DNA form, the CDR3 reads TGCGCCAGCAGCCTGGGAGGGTCGGCTAGCGCGAACACCGGGGAGCTGTTTTTT. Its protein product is CASSLGGSASANTGELFF.

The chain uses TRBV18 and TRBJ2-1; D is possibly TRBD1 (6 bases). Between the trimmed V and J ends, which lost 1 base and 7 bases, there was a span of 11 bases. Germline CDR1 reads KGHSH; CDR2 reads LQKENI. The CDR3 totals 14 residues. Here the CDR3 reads CASSPRVGGNEQFF. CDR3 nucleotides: TGTGCCAGCTCACCACGGGTAGGGGGTAATGAGCAGTTCTTC. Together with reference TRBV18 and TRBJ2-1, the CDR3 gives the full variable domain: NAGVMQNPRHLVRRRGQEARLRCSPMKGHSHVYWYRQLPEEGLKFMVYLQKENIIDESGMPKERFSAEFPKEGPSILRIQQVVRGDSAAYFCASSPRVGGNEQFFGPGTRLTVL.

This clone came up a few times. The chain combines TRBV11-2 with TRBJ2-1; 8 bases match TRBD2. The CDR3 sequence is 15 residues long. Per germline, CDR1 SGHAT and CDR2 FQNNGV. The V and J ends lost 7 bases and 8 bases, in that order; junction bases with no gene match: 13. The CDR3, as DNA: TGTGCCAGCACCACTAGCGGTTGGTTAGGGGATGAGCAGTTCTTC. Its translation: CASTTSGWLGDEQFF.

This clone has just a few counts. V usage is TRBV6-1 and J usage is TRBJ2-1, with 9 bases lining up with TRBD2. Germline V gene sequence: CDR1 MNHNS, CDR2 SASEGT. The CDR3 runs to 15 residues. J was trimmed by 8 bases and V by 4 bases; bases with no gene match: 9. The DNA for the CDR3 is TGTGCCAGCAGTGGGCGGGAGGGCCCTCTTGATGAGCAGTTCTTC. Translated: CASSGREGPLDEQFF.

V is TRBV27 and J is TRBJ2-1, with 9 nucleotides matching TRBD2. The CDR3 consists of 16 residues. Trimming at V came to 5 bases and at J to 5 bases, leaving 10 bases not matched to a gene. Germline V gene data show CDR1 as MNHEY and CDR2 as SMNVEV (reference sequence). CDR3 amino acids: CASSPRGAGGDNEQFF. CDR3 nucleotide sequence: TGTGCCAGCAGTCCCCGAGGGGCGGGAGGGGACAATGAGCAGTTCTTC.

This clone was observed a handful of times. CDR3 sequence (DNA): TGTGCCAGCAGCGCACGCGGAGATACGCAGTATTTT. It translates to CASSARGDTQYF. J is TRBJ2-3 and V is TRBV11-3, with D unresolved. Germline V lookup: CDR1 SGHNT, CDR2 YENEEA. The ends were cut back, 5 bases at V and 5 bases at J, with 8 bases in the middle. The CDR3 runs to 12 residues. The variable domain in full, with the rest retrieved from reference TRBV11-3 and TRBJ2-3, is EAGVVQSPRYKIIEKKQPVAFWCNPISGHNTLYWYLQNLGQGPELLIRYENEEAVDDSQLPKDRFSAERLKGVDSTLKIQPAELGDSAVYLCASSARGDTQYFGPGTRLTVL.

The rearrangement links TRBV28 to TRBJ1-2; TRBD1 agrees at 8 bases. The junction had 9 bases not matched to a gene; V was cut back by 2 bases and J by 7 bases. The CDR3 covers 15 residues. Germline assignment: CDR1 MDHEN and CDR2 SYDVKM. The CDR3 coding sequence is TGTGCCAGCAGTTTAACCGGGACAGGCCCTTTTGGCTACACCTTC. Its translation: CASSLTGTGPFGYTF.

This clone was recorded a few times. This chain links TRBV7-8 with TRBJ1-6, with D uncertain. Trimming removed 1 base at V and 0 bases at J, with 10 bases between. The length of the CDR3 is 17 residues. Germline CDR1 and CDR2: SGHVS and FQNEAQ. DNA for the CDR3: TGTGCCAGCAGCTTAGTCCGTCGGGGCTCCTATAATTCACCCCTCCACTTT. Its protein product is CASSLVRRGSYNSPLHF.

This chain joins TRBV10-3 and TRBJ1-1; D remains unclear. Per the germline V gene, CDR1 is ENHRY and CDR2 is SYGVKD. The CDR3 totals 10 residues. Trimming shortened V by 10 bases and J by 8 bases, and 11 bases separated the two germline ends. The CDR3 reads CANESGEAFF. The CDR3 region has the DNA TGTGCCAACGAGAGCGGGGAAGCTTTCTTT.

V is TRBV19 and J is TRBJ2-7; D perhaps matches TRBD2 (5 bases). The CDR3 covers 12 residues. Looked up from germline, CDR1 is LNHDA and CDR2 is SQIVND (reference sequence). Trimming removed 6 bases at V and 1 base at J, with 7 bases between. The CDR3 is CASSGVSYEQYF. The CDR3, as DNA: TGTGCCAGTAGCGGGGTTTCCTACGAGCAGTACTTC.

The chain's CDR3 is CASSRGGSDGYTF. The CDR3 DNA sequence: TGTGCCAGCAGCAGAGGGGGTTCGGATGGCTACACCTTC. This chain links TRBV6-5 with TRBJ1-2, with a possible D match to TRBD1 (6 bases). The V end was cut by 6 bases, the J end by 6 bases, with 14 bases between. Germline V gives CDR1 MNHEY, CDR2 SVGAGI. The length of the CDR3 is 13 residues.

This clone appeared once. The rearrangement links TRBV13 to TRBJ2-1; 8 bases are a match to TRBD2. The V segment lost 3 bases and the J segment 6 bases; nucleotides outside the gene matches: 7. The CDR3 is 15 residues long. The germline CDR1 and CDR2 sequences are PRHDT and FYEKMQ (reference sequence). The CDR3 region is CASSLERETFNEQFF. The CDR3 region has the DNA TGTGCCAGCAGCTTGGAGCGGGAGACCTTCAATGAGCAGTTCTTC.

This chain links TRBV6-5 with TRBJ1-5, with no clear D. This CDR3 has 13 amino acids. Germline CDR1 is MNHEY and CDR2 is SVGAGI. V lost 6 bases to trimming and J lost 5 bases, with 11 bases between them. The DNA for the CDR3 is TGTGCCAGCAGACCAGGACTCGATCAGCCCCAGCATTTT. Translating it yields CASRPGLDQPQHF.

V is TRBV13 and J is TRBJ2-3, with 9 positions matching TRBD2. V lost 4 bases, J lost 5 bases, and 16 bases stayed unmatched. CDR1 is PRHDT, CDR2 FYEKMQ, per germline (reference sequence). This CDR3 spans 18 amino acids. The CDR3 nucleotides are TGTGCCAGCAGCTCCCAAGGGGTTGGCGGGAGGGCCGGAGATACGCAGTATTTT. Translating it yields CASSSQGVGGRAGDTQYF.

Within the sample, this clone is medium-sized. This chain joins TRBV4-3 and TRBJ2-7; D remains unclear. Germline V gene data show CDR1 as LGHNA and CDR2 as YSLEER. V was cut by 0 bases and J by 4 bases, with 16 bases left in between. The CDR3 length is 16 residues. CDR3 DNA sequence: TGCGCCAGCAGCCAAGACGGCGGAACCCCTTCGTACGAGCAGTACTTC. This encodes CASSQDGGTPSYEQYF.

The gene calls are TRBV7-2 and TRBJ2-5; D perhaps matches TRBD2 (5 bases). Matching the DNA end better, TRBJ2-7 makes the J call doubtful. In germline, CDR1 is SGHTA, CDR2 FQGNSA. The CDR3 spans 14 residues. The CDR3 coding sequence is TGTGCCAGCAGCCCAAAAGCGGTCTCCTACGAGCAGTACTTC. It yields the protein CASSPKAVSYEQYF.

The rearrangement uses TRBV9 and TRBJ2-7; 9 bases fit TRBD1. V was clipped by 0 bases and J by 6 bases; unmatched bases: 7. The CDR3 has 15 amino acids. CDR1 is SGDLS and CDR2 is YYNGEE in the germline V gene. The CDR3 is CASSVARDRAVEQYF. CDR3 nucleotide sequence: TGTGCCAGCAGCGTAGCCCGGGACAGGGCCGTCGAGCAGTACTTC.

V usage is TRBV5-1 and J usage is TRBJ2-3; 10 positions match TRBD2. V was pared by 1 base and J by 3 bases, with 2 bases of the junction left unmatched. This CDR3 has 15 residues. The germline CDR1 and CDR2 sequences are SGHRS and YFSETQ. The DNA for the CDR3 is TGCGCCAGCAGCTTGAGCGGGGGGGCAACAGATACGCAGTATTTT. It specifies CASSLSGGATDTQYF.

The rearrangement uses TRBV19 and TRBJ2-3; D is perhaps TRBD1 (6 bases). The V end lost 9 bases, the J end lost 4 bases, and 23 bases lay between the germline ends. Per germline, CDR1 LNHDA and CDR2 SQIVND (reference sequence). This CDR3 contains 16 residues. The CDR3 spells CASPGPRDMDSDTQYF. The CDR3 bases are TGTGCCAGCCCAGGGCCTCGGGACATGGATTCAGATACGCAGTATTTT.

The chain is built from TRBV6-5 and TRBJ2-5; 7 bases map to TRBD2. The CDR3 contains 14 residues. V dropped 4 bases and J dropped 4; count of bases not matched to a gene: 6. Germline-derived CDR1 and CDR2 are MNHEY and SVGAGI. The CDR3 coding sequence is TGTGCCAGCAGTTTCTCAGGGAGGGGAGAGACCCAGTACTTC. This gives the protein CASSFSGRGETQYF.

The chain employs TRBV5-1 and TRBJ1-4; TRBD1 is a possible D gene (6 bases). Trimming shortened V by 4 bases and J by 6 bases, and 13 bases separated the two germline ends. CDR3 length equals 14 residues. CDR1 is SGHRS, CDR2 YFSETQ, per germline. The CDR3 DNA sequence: TGCGCCAGCAGCCTAACAGGGACCGATGAAAAACTGTTTTTT. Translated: CASSLTGTDEKLFF.

CDR3 coding DNA: TGTGCCAGCAGCTTAGTTCCTAGCGGCTACGAGCAGTACTTC. Amino acids: CASSLVPSGYEQYF. This chain links TRBV11-2 with TRBJ2-7; 7 bases are shared with TRBD2. With 1 base clipped from V and 3 bases from J, the junction kept 3 bases outside the gene matches. The CDR3 runs to 14 residues. CDR1 and CDR2 (germline): SGHAT, FQNNGV.

The DNA of the CDR3 is TGTGCCAGCAGCCCGTGGGGCAACACAGATACGCAGTATTTT. This translates into CASSPWGNTDTQYF. This chain uses TRBV7-3 with TRBJ2-3; possible D gene TRBD1, 5 bases. The CDR3 covers 14 residues. Trimming left V 5 bases short and J 2 bases short, with 11 bases between. Germline V gives CDR1 SGHTA, CDR2 FQGTGA.

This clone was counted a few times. In DNA form, the CDR3 reads TGTGCCAGCAGTTTGGGAGACAGGGAAGCGGAAAAACTGTTTTTT. Translating it yields CASSLGDREAEKLFF. This chain joins TRBV28 and TRBJ1-4; 7 nucleotides align to TRBD1. V dropped 3 bases and J dropped 8; count of bases not matched to a gene: 9. This CDR3 has 15 residues. Germline V gene lookup returns CDR1 MDHEN and CDR2 SYDVKM.